This T cell receptor beta chain is drawn from a study of early T cells in non-severe SARS-CoV-2 infection. In its sample, this clonotype was seen a few times. With a much larger clone just one base away, this may be a read error. The germline V gene has CDR1 KGHSH and CDR2 LQKENI. The CDR3 runs to 14 residues. Individual cDNA molecules each received unique molecular identifiers attached to them. TCRdb re-called the 5' RACE reads through MiXCR, storing one row per CDR3 protein. The sample includes roughly 20,000 distinct CDR3 sequences, approximately 5.4% of them seen just once. V and J are TRBV18 and TRBJ1-3; possible D gene TRBD1, 6 bases. The clonotype originates from an adult who was a healthcare worker with PCR-confirmed SARS-CoV-2 infection or an uninfected control (not recorded which). Sequenced input: whole blood. The CDR3 bases are TGTGTCAGATCAGAAGGACAGCGTGAAAACACCATATATTTT. This codes for CVRSEGQRENTIYF. Using reference TRBV18 and TRBJ1-3 for the parts outside the CDR3, the full variable domain is NAGVMQNPRHLVRRRGQEARLRCSPMKGHSHVYWYRQLPEEGLKFMVYLQKENIIDESGMPKERFSAEFPKEGPSILRIQQVVRGDSAAYFCVRSEGQRENTIYFGEGSWLTVV.